This T cell receptor (beta chain) originates from a study of T cell responses to AZD1222 COVID-19 vaccine. A word on this clone: Antigen specificity is unknown.

General study results and limits: Just six AZD1222 recipients tested seropositive at baseline. Vaccination with two AZD1222 doses was followed by a rise in Spike-specific TCR breadth and depth. The donor cohort was predominantly white British with a female majority, and clonal diversity may have been underestimated. Of spike-specific TCRs, nearly half reportedly target regions left unmutated in variants.

Method: immunoSEQ multiplex PCR; TCRdb's copy keeps in-frame clones and lacks some. The data show 120,000 to 150,000 clones, about 91% seen once. The material was peripheral blood, obtained on day 0 of MenACWY control vaccination. The sequence was collected from an adult in good health.

The CDR3: CASSKLGQPYGYTF. The CDR3 DNA reads as TGTGCCAGCAGCAAATTAGGACAGCCCTATGGCTACACCTTC. This chain uses TRBV7-2 with TRBJ1-2; D possibly corresponds to TRBD1 (6 bases). The CDR3 is 14 amino acids. The germline V gene encodes CDR1 SGHTA and CDR2 FQGNSA. The ends were cut back, 5 bases at V and 4 bases at J, with 14 bases in the middle.